This T cell receptor (beta chain) was sequenced during a study of beta chain features in type 1 diabetes. What was sequenced were expressed TCRB transcripts, since all of the isolated RNA had been reverse transcribed. Assay used: immunoSEQ multiplex PCR; TCRdb lists only in-frame clones, some missing. Counted here are around 320,000 clones, 14% occurring once; the ten biggest clones make up about 6.6%. Germline values: CDR1 SGHRS, CDR2 YFSETQ. V was cut by 4 bases and J by 2 bases, with 10 bases left in between. The CDR3 contains 14 residues. The sequence derives from a man aged 25-45 years in good health. The sequenced sample was central memory CD4+ T cells from blood. This chain uses TRBV5-1 with TRBJ1-3; D not resolved. CDR3 coding DNA: TGCGCCAGCAGCGCACCGAATACTGGAAACACCATATATTTT. This encodes CASSAPNTGNTIYF.